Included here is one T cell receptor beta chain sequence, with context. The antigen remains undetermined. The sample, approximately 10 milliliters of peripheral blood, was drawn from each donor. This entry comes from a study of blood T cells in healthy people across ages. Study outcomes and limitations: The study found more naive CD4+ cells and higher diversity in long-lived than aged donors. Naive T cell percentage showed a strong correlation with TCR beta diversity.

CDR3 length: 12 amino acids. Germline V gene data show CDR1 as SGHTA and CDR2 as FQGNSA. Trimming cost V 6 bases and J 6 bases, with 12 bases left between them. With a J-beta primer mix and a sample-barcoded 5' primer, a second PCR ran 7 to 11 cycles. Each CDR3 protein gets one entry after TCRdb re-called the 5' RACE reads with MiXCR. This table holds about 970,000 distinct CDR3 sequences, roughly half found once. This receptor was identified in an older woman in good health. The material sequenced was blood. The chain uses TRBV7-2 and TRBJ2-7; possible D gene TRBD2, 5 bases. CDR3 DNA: TGTGCCAGCAGTCCCACTAGTGCCGAGCAGTACTTC. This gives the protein CASSPTSAEQYF.